Shown below are 16 T cell receptor beta chains from a single sample sequenced in a study of monozygotic twins with inflammatory bowel disease. Reprocessing the 5' RACE reads, TCRdb reports a single entry for every CDR3 protein and omits DNA. Across 85,000 to 110,000 distinct CDR3 sequences, the top ten clones capture roughly 1.9% of the sample. Sample: blood. Receptor source: a human donor with ulcerative colitis or Crohn's disease, or a healthy co-twin of an affected twin (not recorded which).

The V and J genes are TRBV10-3 and TRBJ2-5; TCRdb reports TRBD1, a call that lacks DNA to check it against. Germline CDR1 ENHRY, CDR2 SYGVKD. The CDR3 covers 15 residues. The CDR3 sequence is CATGIQGALGETQYF.

The V and J genes are TRBV18 and TRBJ2-1; TCRdb selects TRBD2, and the lack of DNA leaves this call unchecked. The germline V gene has CDR1 KGHSH and CDR2 LQKENI. The length of the CDR3 is 16 residues. The CDR3 loop reads CASSSSSPLRDNEQFF.

The chain couples TRBV7-9 to TRBJ2-2; TCRdb returns TRBD1, unconfirmable since there is no DNA. The CDR3 spans 15 residues. Per germline, CDR1 SEHNR and CDR2 FQNEAQ (reference sequence). This CDR3 reads CASSLAQGKAGELFF.

The V and J genes are TRBV11-1 and TRBJ2-3; TCRdb's D call of TRBD1 is untestable without DNA. Germline V lookup: CDR1 SGHAT, CDR2 FQDESV (reference sequence). CDR3 length: 18 amino acids. CDR3: CASSSAYSIGAFSGTQYF.

This sequence joins TRBV4-1 and TRBJ2-1; without DNA, the TCRdb call of TRBD1 cannot be checked. Germline loops: CDR1 MGHRA, CDR2 YSYEKL. The CDR3 is 16 amino acids. The CDR3 sequence: CASSQVSGFSYNEQFF.

The chain carries TRBV20-1 and TRBJ2-7. CDR1 and CDR2 (germline): DFQATT, SNEGSKA (reference sequence). This CDR3 has 12 amino acids. The CDR3 region is CSALGRVAEQYF.

The V gene is TRBV5-1, the J gene TRBJ2-7; the D gene TCRdb calls, TRBD2, cannot be checked with no DNA. CDR3 length: 15 residues. The germline CDR1 and CDR2 sequences are SGHRS and YFSETQ. This chain's CDR3 is CASTARGPPSYEQYF.

The genes are TRBV29-1 and TRBJ1-2. The CDR3 runs 13 residues. Germline CDR1 reads SQVTM; CDR2 reads ANQGSEA. CDR3 sequence: CSVARGNIYGYTF. The variable domain in full, completed from reference TRBV29-1 and TRBJ1-2, reads SAVISQKPSRDICQRGTSLTIQCQVDSQVTMMFWYRQQPGQSLTLIATANQGSEATYESGFVIDKFPISRPNLTFSTLTVSNMSPEDSSIYLCSVARGNIYGYTFGSGTRLTVV.

The chain recombines TRBV11-1 with TRBJ2-7; TCRdb's D gene call, TRBD1, goes unchecked for lack of DNA. The CDR3 contains 18 residues. The germline CDR1 and CDR2 sequences are SGHAT and FQDESV (reference sequence). The CDR3 region is CASSLSLAGARGSYEQYF.

J is TRBJ1-1 and V is TRBV20-1; the TCRdb call, TRBD1, lacks DNA for checking. CDR1 and CDR2 (germline): DFQATT, SNEGSKA (reference sequence). This CDR3 has 13 amino acids. CDR3 amino acids: CSARVPGGTEAFF.

This sequence joins TRBV28 and TRBJ2-5; TCRdb's assignment of TRBD1 cannot be checked, as there is no DNA. This CDR3 contains 12 residues. Germline V gene data show CDR1 as MDHEN and CDR2 as SYDVKM. The CDR3 sequence is CASTGTQETQYF.

The rearrangement links TRBV12-3 or TRBV12-4 to TRBJ2-7; the D call from TCRdb, TRBD1, cannot be confirmed without DNA. CDR3 length equals 13 residues. CDR3 in amino acids: CASSYRDLDEQYF.

The chain joins TRBV10-3 to TRBJ1-2. Germline V gene data show CDR1 as ENHRY and CDR2 as SYGVKD. CDR3 size: 15 residues. CDR3: CAISESVGEHYGYTF.

This rearrangement joins TRBV7-2 to TRBJ2-1; the D call from TCRdb, TRBD2, cannot be confirmed without DNA. The CDR3 is 15 residues long. From germline, CDR1 is SGHTA and CDR2 FQGNSA. The CDR3 sequence: CASSLGPGPFNEQFF.

V and J are TRBV27 and TRBJ1-6; absent DNA, TCRdb's TRBD1 call cannot be checked. There are 17 residues in the CDR3. The germline CDR1 and CDR2 sequences are MNHEY and SMNVEV (reference sequence). CDR3 amino acids: CASSVGDQSSYNSPLHF.

CDR3 amino acids: CSARQGTEAFF. This rearrangement joins TRBV29-1 to TRBJ1-1; the D call of TRBD1 rests on TCRdb alone, since no DNA is present to check it. The germline V gene has CDR1 SQVTM and CDR2 ANQGSEA. This CDR3 region has 11 residues.